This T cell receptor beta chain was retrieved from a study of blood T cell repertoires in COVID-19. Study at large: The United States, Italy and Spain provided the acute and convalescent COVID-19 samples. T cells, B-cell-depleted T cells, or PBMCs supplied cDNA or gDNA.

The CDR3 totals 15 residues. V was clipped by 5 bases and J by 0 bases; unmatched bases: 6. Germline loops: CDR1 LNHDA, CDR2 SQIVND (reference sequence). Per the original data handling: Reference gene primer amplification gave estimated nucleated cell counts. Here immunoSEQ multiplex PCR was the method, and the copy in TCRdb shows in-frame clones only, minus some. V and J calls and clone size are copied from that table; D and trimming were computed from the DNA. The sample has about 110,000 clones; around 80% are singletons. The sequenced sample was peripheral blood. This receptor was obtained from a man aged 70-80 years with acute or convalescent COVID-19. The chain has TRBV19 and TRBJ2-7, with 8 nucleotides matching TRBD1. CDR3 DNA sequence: TGTGCCAGTAGTGTTAACAGGGGGAGCTCCTACGAGCAGTACTTC. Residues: CASSVNRGSSYEQYF. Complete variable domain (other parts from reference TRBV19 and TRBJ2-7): DGGITQSPKYLFRKEGQNVTLSCEQNLNHDAMYWYRQDPGQGLRLIYYSQIVNDFQKGDIAEGYSVSREKKESFPLTVTSAQKNPTAFYLCASSVNRGSSYEQYFGPGTRLTVT.